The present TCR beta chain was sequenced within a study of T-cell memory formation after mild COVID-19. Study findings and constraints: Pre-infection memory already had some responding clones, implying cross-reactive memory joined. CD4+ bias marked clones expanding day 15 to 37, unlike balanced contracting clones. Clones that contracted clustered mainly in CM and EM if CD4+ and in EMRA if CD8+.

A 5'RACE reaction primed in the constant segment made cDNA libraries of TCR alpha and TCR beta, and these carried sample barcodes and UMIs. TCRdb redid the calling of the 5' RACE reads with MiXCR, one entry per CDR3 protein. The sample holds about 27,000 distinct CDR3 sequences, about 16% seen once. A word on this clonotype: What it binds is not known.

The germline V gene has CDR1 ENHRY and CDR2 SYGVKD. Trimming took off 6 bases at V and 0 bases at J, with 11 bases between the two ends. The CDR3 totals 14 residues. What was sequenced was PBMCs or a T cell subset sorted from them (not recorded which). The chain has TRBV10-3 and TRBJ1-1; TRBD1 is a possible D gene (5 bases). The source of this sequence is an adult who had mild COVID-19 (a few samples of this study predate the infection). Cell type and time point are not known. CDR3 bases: TGTGCCATCAGACCTAGGGGTATGAACACTGAAGCTTTCTTT. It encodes CAIRPRGMNTEAFF.